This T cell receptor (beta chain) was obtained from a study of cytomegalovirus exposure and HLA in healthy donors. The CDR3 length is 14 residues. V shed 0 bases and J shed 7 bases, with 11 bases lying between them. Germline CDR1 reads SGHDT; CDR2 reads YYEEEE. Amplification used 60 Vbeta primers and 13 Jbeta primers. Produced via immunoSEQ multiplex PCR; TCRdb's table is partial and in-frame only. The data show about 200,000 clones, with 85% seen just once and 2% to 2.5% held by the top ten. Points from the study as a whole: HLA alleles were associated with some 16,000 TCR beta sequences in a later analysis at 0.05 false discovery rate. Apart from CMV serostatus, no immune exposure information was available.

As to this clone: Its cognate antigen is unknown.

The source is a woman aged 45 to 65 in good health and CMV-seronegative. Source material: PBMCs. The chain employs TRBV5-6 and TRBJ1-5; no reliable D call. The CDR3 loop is CASSLAGSGQPQHF. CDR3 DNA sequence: TGTGCCAGCAGCTTGGCCGGTTCCGGGCAGCCCCAGCATTTT.